This TCR beta chain was recovered during a study of blood T cell repertoires in COVID-19 (TCRdb year 2020). Regarding the study in general: The collaborator samples originated in the United States, Italy and Spain and spanned the acute and convalescent phases of COVID-19. The prospective study material was composed of cDNA or gDNA derived from T cells, B-cell-depleted T cells, or PBMCs. Deeply sampled blood TCRbeta repertoires from subjects exposed to, actively infected with, or recovered from COVID-19 were included in the dataset. A freely available public database, intended as a resource for researchers studying the immune response to SARS-CoV-2, is where the repertoires were released. The samples were drawn from the first 160 participants of the ongoing ImmuneRACE study and from 1,200 or so subjects provided by 6 global collaborators. The sample metadata nearly always contained a de-identified subject ID, COVID-19 status, age in years and sex. Where HLA class I and class II types were available, the types were taken from metadata supplied by the sample provider, not from assay-based typing.

The germline ends are 14 bases apart after V is trimmed by 4 bases and J by 2 bases. The germline V gene gives CDR1 as SGHAT and CDR2 as FQNNGV. The CDR3, from cysteine to phenylalanine, totals 15 residues. This entry keeps only the CDR3 DNA: 45 bases, framed from base 1. The immunoSEQ Assay, a bias-controlled multiplex PCR, was used to amplify TCRbeta CDR3 regions from genomic DNA. The study's processing was this. Nucleated cell counts per sample were estimated from amplification of reference gene primers within the assay. Sequence reads were collapsed and filtered to measure the absolute abundance of every unique TCRbeta CDR3 rearrangement. For each sample, productive Simpson clonality was calculated as the square root of Simpson's diversity index across productive rearrangements. What TCRdb holds here is the immuneACCESS table cut down to in-frame rearrangements. Part of the clones is not present; checked against another copy, under half of the missing clones reflect an unresolved V gene, and the others are unexplained. The V and J calls and clone size come from that table; D and trimming were worked out from the DNA. This sample comprises tens of thousands of clones, around 85% of them detected only once. 11% to 15% of the sample goes to the ten largest clones.

Collaborating institutions collected whole blood in K2EDTA tubes following their own protocols. For TCRbeta analysis, collaborator samples were shipped as frozen whole blood, as isolated PBMCs, or as DNA extracted from either sample type. About this clone itself: Its antigen is unknown. No base quality information exists; no much larger clone differs at one position.

General findings and caveats noted by the study authors: The amount of clinical and demographic metadata varied by source and participant and was provided uncurated.

The rearranged segments are TRBV11-2 and TRBJ1-2, with the D segment identity uncertain. The sequenced material came from peripheral blood. This clonotype was sampled from a human donor in a cohort sampled during active COVID-19. The base sequence is TGTGCCAGCAGCTCCCCCGGAGTAGGAAACTATGGCTACACCTTC. Translated, this gives CASSSPGVGNYGYTF.